A selection of T cell receptor beta chains follows, all from one sample in a study of T cell responses to AZD1222 COVID-19 vaccine. TCRdb's table, derived via immunoSEQ multiplex PCR, lists solely in-frame clones and lacks some. Of about 100,000 clones in the sample, about 88% were seen once. The material sequenced was peripheral blood, taken on day 0 of AZD1222 vaccination. The receptor set was obtained from an adult in good health. CDR3s include the opening cysteine and the closing phenylalanine or tryptophan. D genes are given only for firm matches. A clone size is listed for some rows: how often the clone was seen (once, few, many), or a class if it is expanded.

v_call,j_call,clone_size,d_call,cdr3_nt,cdr3_aa
TRBV5-1,TRBJ1-4,-,-,TGCGCCAGCAGCTTGGTTCAGGGTGGTGAAAAACTGTTTTTT,CASSLVQGGEKLFF
TRBV19,TRBJ1-2,once,-,TGTGCCAGTAGTACGGACGGAGGGCGGACCTATGGCTACACCTTC,CASSTDGGRTYGYTF
TRBV28,TRBJ2-1,-,TRBD1,TGTGCCAGCAGTTCCCATGGCTCGGGACAGGGACGATTTGAGCAGTTCTTC,CASSSHGSGQGRFEQFF
TRBV25-1,TRBJ1-1,-,-,TGTGCCAGCAGTGAGACACCCGCTTCGAACACTGAAGCTTTCTTT,CASSETPASNTEAFF
TRBV7-9,TRBJ2-1,-,TRBD2,TGTGCCAGCAGCTTAGGCGGGAGCTACAATGAGCAGTTCTTC,CASSLGGSYNEQFF
TRBV20-1,TRBJ2-2,-,-,TGCAGTGCTTTTGAGCTTGGGGAGCTGTTTTTT,CSAFELGELFF
TRBV5-8,TRBJ2-3,-,-,TGTGCCAGCAGCTTGGAGGCGCAGGGTGGGCAGTATTTT,CASSLEAQGGQYF
TRBV6-2/TRBV6-3,TRBJ2-1,few,TRBD2,TGTGCCAGCAGTGCAACTAGCGGAGCCTACAATGAGCAGTTCTTC,CASSATSGAYNEQFF
TRBV13,TRBJ1-2,-,TRBD1,TGTGCCAGCAGCATAAGGACAGGGGGTGGCGGCTATGGCTACACCTTC,CASSIRTGGGGYGYTF
TRBV19,TRBJ1-6,-,-,TGTGCCAGTAGTACCAGGGGCCGGAGCTCCTATAATTCACCCCTCCACTTT,CASSTRGRSSYNSPLHF
TRBV6-4,TRBJ1-6,-,-,TGTGCCAGCAGCCGGACCATGGACGGGGGTAATTCACCCCTCCACTTT,CASSRTMDGGNSPLHF
TRBV28,TRBJ1-1,few,-,TGTGCCAGCAGTTTAAGCCAGGGAAGGGTCACTGAAGCTTTCTTT,CASSLSQGRVTEAFF
TRBV4-3,TRBJ2-6,-,-,TGCGCCAGCAGCCAAGATCGGAGAGCTGGGGCCAACGTCCTGACTTTC,CASSQDRRAGANVLTF
TRBV29-1,TRBJ2-1,-,-,TGCAGCGTTGTTTTGGCTAGAGGTCCCCGGGACAATGAGCAGTTCTTC,CSVVLARGPRDNEQFF
TRBV5-6,TRBJ2-7,-,-,TGTGCCAGCTTCGAAGGGGGTCGCACCTACGAGCAGTACTTC,CASFEGGRTYEQYF
TRBV3-1/TRBV3-2,TRBJ1-3,-,-,TGTGCCAGCAGCCAAGCCGGAGAAAACACCATATATTTT,CASSQAGENTIYF
TRBV6-5,TRBJ2-1,-,TRBD1,TGTGCCAGCATCTTTGGGGACAGCTCCTACAATGAGCAGTTCTTC,CASIFGDSSYNEQFF
TRBV7-6,TRBJ2-1,once,-,TGTGCCAGCAGCTTAAGAAGCGATAGTGGGTACAATGAGCAGTTCTTC,CASSLRSDSGYNEQFF
TRBV2,TRBJ1-4,-,-,TGTGCCAGCAGTGAAAGGGCGAATGAAAAACTGTTTTTT,CASSERANEKLFF
TRBV21-1,TRBJ2-3,few,-,TGTGCCAGCAGGACCCGCAACCGACTAGCGGGAGTTTATATGGATACGCAGTATTTT,CASRTRNRLAGVYMDTQYF
TRBV7-3,TRBJ2-3,-,TRBD2,TGTGCCAGCAGCCCCGGACTAGCAGTAGATACGCAGTATTTT,CASSPGLAVDTQYF
TRBV5-8,TRBJ1-2,few,-,TGTGCCAGCAGCCGAACAGGTTCCTATGGCTACACCTTC,CASSRTGSYGYTF
TRBV6-1,TRBJ1-2,-,TRBD1,TGTGCCAGCAGTGAAGGACAGGGTCTTGCTTGGTCGTATGGCTACACCTTC,CASSEGQGLAWSYGYTF
TRBV30,TRBJ1-4,-,-,TGTGCCTGGAGTGTAGAGGGCTCCAAAAAACTGTTTTTT,CAWSVEGSKKLFF
TRBV4-1,TRBJ1-2,-,TRBD1,TGCGCCAGCAGCCAAGTAGTCTGGGACAGGGACGGCTACACCTTC,CASSQVVWDRDGYTF
TRBV7-3,TRBJ2-1,-,-,TGTGCCAGCAGCTTAACTGGGCTGGAGGATGAGCAGTTCTTC,CASSLTGLEDEQFF
TRBV10-1,TRBJ2-2,few,-,TGCGCCAGCAGTGAAAGTGGTTGGACCGGGGAGCTGTTTTTT,CASSESGWTGELFF
TRBV13,TRBJ1-4,-,TRBD1,TGTGCCAGCAGCCCCCACAGGGGAACTAATGAAAAACTGTTTTTT,CASSPHRGTNEKLFF
TRBV19,TRBJ2-7,few,-,TGTGCCAGTAGTATAGATTTAAGGGGCTCCTACGAGCAGTACTTC,CASSIDLRGSYEQYF
TRBV10-2,TRBJ1-5,-,TRBD1,TGCGCCAGCAAGCCAGACAGGGGGACGGCTCAGCCCCAGCATTTT,CASKPDRGTAQPQHF
TRBV20-1,TRBJ2-6,-,-,TGCAGTGCTAGTCGAGGCCAGGGGCCCCGGGCGGCCAACGTCCTGACTTTC,CSASRGQGPRAANVLTF
TRBV11-2,TRBJ1-3,-,-,TGTGCCAGCAGAGGTCAGGGTTCGGGAAACACCATATATTTT,CASRGQGSGNTIYF
TRBV12-3/TRBV12-4,TRBJ1-2,-,-,TGTGCCAGCAGTTTGGATGGCTACACCTTC,CASSLDGYTF
TRBV28,TRBJ1-5,-,-,TGTGCCAGCACTATCGGACTGGGGTATCAGCCCCAGCATTTT,CASTIGLGYQPQHF
TRBV4-2,TRBJ2-7,-,-,TGTGCCAGCTCCCCCGGGGACTCCTACGAGCAGTACTTC,CASSPGDSYEQYF
TRBV10-3,TRBJ2-2,-,-,TGCCTGACCAGGGAGACCGGGGAGCTGTTTTTT,CLTRETGELFF
TRBV6-5,TRBJ2-7,-,-,TGTGCCAGCAGTTACTCGAGTGGGTTCGAGGTTTACGAGCAGTACTTC,CASSYSSGFEVYEQYF
TRBV30,TRBJ2-1,-,-,TGTGCCTGGAGTGAGGGCCTAGTCGATGAGCAGTTCTTC,CAWSEGLVDEQFF
TRBV11-3,TRBJ2-5,-,TRBD2,TGTGCCAGCAGTCTAGACGGGGTTACTAGCGGGAGGAGGGAAGAGACCCAGTACTTC,CASSLDGVTSGRREETQYF
TRBV28,TRBJ1-2,-,-,TGTGCCAGCTACCGCAGAGGGGGGGCAGGGGGCTACACCTTC,CASYRRGGAGGYTF
TRBV9,TRBJ2-7,-,TRBD1,TGTGCCAGCAGCGCGGACAGGGGCGCCTACGAGCAGTACTTC,CASSADRGAYEQYF
TRBV14,TRBJ2-1,-,TRBD2,TGTGCCAGCAGCCCTTCTAGCGGGAGCACTCCAGCGGGTGAGCAGTTCTTC,CASSPSSGSTPAGEQFF
TRBV5-1,TRBJ2-1,-,TRBD2,TGCGCCAGCAGCCCCCGAGCGGGAGGGCCCAATGAGCAGTTCTTC,CASSPRAGGPNEQFF
TRBV30,TRBJ1-2,-,TRBD1,TGTGCCTGGAGTAGACAGGGAGGGTACACCTTC,CAWSRQGGYTF
TRBV5-4,TRBJ1-1,-,-,TGTGCCAGCAGCGGGTGGATGGAGGGAGCCAACACTGAAGCTTTCTTT,CASSGWMEGANTEAFF
TRBV5-5,TRBJ1-5,-,-,TGTGCCAGCAGCTTGGAGGGAAGGAATCAGCCCCAGCATTTT,CASSLEGRNQPQHF
TRBV5-1,TRBJ2-3,-,-,TGCGCCAGCAGCTTGCGGGAGAGGGTAGATACGCAGTATTTT,CASSLRERVDTQYF
TRBV6-2/TRBV6-3,TRBJ2-3,-,-,TGTGCCAGCAGTTCAAGCTATACGCAGTATTTT,CASSSSYTQYF
TRBV29-1,TRBJ1-1,-,TRBD1,TGCAGCGTTGCCCGACAGGGGAAGAACACTGAAGCTTTCTTT,CSVARQGKNTEAFF
TRBV4-2,TRBJ1-4,-,TRBD1,TGTGCCAGCAGCCAGGCTACCGGGACAGGGGTTGAAAAACTGTTTTTT,CASSQATGTGVEKLFF
TRBV19,TRBJ1-1,-,-,TGTGCCAGTAGCTATGGCGGGGGTAACACTGAAGCTTTCTTT,CASSYGGGNTEAFF
TRBV11-3,TRBJ2-7,-,-,TGTGCCAGCAGTTCCGGAGGATCCCTACGAGAGCAGTACTTC,CASSSGGSLREQYF
TRBV12-5,TRBJ2-7,few,TRBD1,TGTGCTAGTGGACAAACTCGACAGGGTCCGGCCCACGAGCAGTACTTC,CASGQTRQGPAHEQYF
TRBV3-1/TRBV3-2,TRBJ2-7,-,-,TGTGCCAGCAGCCCGAGGGGGGAGCTCAGGTACTACGAGCAGTACTTC,CASSPRGELRYYEQYF
TRBV12-3/TRBV12-4,TRBJ1-5,-,-,TGTGCCAGCAGTTATTCCGAACGGCCCCAGCATTTT,CASSYSERPQHF